This T cell receptor (beta chain) was identified during a study of blood T cell repertoires in COVID-19. Produced via immunoSEQ multiplex PCR; TCRdb's table is partial and in-frame only. The sample lists about 220,000 clones, about 83% seen once, with less than 7% in the top ten. V was pared by 8 bases and J by 5 bases, with 21 bases of the junction left unmatched. Germline values: CDR1 SEHNR, CDR2 FQNEAQ (reference sequence). This CDR3 comprises 18 residues. The receptor's source is a woman in her thirties or forties who had recovered from COVID-19. The J gene is TRBJ2-3, the V gene TRBV7-9; 8 bases agree with TRBD2. Sequenced sample: PBMCs or T cells enriched from blood (not recorded which). The CDR3 DNA reads as TGTGCCAGCGAGCAGATATCAGGGCTTAGCGGGAAAGGAGATACGCAGTATTTT. As protein: CASEQISGLSGKGDTQYF.